The 32 T cell receptor beta chains below all came from one sample that was sequenced in a study of identifying expanded T cells in peripheral blood. The method was immunoSEQ multiplex PCR; TCRdb's version includes in-frame clones alone and lacks a portion of them. The table shows about 78,000 clones, with 80% to 90% occurring only once. What was sequenced was blood. The source of these receptors is a person aged 18-69 years in good health.

The chain joins TRBV6-5 to TRBJ1-1; D remains ambiguous. Between the trimmed V and J ends, which lost 2 bases and 0 bases, there was a span of 4 bases. In germline, CDR1 is MNHEY, CDR2 SVGAGI. The CDR3 spans 13 residues. The CDR3 nucleotides read TGTGCCAGCAGTTACCAGGTGAACACTGAAGCTTTCTTT. Protein: CASSYQVNTEAFF.

CDR3 bases: TGTGCCAGCAGTTTATCCCAGGGAAGCTCCTACGAGCAGTACTTC. This codes for CASSLSQGSSYEQYF. The chain links TRBV28 to TRBJ2-7; a weak D match, TRBD1 (5 bases). Trimming shortened V by 1 base and J by 0 bases, and 10 bases separated the two germline ends. Germline V gene data show CDR1 as MDHEN and CDR2 as SYDVKM. The CDR3 runs 15 residues.

The genes are TRBV7-3 and TRBJ2-2; TRBD2 matches 9 bases. V lost 5 bases to trimming and J lost 1 base; unmatched junction nucleotides: 5. CDR3 size: 16 residues. Germline V gives CDR1 SGHTA, CDR2 FQGTGA. The chain's CDR3 is CASSQATSGNTGELFF. The DNA of the CDR3 is TGTGCCAGCAGCCAGGCGACTAGCGGGAACACCGGGGAGCTGTTTTTT.

The V call is TRBV28, the J call TRBJ2-4; 10 bases map to TRBD2. The CDR3 is 15 amino acids. Germline values: CDR1 MDHEN, CDR2 SYDVKM. J lost 5 bases, V lost 10 bases, and 11 bases had no gene match. For the CDR3, the DNA is TGTGCCACCCAGCCCCTAGCGGGAGAGGAAAACATTCAGTACTTC. It encodes CATQPLAGEENIQYF.

J is TRBJ2-7 and V is TRBV15; TRBD2 might be the D (5 bases). Deletions cut 3 bases from V and 0 bases from J, with 9 bases between. This CDR3 spans 14 amino acids. Looked up from germline, CDR1 is LNHNV and CDR2 is YYDKDF (reference sequence). CDR3 DNA: TGTGCCACCAGCAGGGACTTGATCTCCTACGAGCAGTACTTC. Translation gives CATSRDLISYEQYF.

The CDR3 region has the DNA TGTGCCAGCGAAGACCTAGAAAAGACCCAGTACTTC. Encoded protein: CASEDLEKTQYF. This chain uses TRBV9 with TRBJ2-5, with D unresolved. The germline gives CDR1 SGDLS, CDR2 YYNGEE. V was trimmed by 7 bases and J by 6 bases, leaving 13 bases between them. The CDR3 is made up of 12 amino acids.

This chain joins TRBV7-3 and TRBJ2-1; D may be TRBD1 or TRBD2 (5 bases each). Trimming stripped 5 bases from V and 4 bases from J, with 15 bases between. This CDR3 contains 15 residues. Germline lookup yields CDR1 SGHTA and CDR2 FQGTGA. The CDR3 sequence is CASSIVGTAYNEQFF. The DNA of the CDR3 is TGTGCCAGCAGCATTGTCGGGACGGCATACAATGAGCAGTTCTTC.

The J gene is TRBJ1-5, the V gene TRBV28; a weak D match, TRBD1 (5 bases). Germline V gives CDR1 MDHEN, CDR2 SYDVKM. The CDR3 contains 15 residues. The V end lost 6 bases, the J end lost 0 bases, and 12 bases lay between the germline ends. For the CDR3, the DNA is TGTGCCAGCAGCAAACAGGCAAATAGCAATCAGCCCCAGCATTTT. It encodes CASSKQANSNQPQHF.

V gene TRBV5-1 combines with J gene TRBJ2-6; tentative D call: TRBD1 (6 bases). Per germline, CDR1 SGHRS and CDR2 YFSETQ. V lost 0 bases and J lost 1, with 11 bases in between. The CDR3 covers 17 residues. CDR3 sequence (DNA): TGCGCCAGCAGCTTGGCCCCAGGGGCTTCTGGGGCCAACGTCCTGACTTTC. This codes for CASSLAPGASGANVLTF.

V usage is TRBV6-1 and J usage is TRBJ1-4; D is unresolved. V lost 2 bases and J 4 bases, leaving 8 bases between the germline ends. The CDR3 runs to 14 residues. CDR1 and CDR2 (germline): MNHNS, SASEGT. In DNA, the CDR3 is TGTGCCAGCAGTGAAATAGGGTATAATGAAAAACTGTTTTTT. Translated, it gives CASSEIGYNEKLFF.

The chain carries TRBV7-3 and TRBJ1-1, with a tentative D call TRBD1 (5 bases). Looked up from germline, CDR1 is SGHTA and CDR2 is FQGTGA. Trimming took off 2 bases at V and 7 bases at J, with 29 bases between the two ends. This CDR3 spans 19 amino acids. CDR3 nucleotides: TGTGCCAGCAGCTTAGCTTATTTCGACAGAGAATTTGTTTCCTATGAAGCTTTCTTT. Its protein is CASSLAYFDREFVSYEAFF.

The gene calls are TRBV6-5 and TRBJ2-3, with 7 positions matching TRBD1. The CDR3 contains 16 residues. J lost 6 bases, V lost 0 bases, and 9 bases had no gene match. CDR1 is MNHEY, CDR2 SVGAGI, per germline. In DNA, the CDR3 is TGTGCCAGCAGTTACTCCTACAGGGGTTTGGGGGATACGCAGTATTTT. This translates into CASSYSYRGLGDTQYF.

The chain joins TRBV9 to TRBJ2-7, with D perhaps TRBD2 (5 bases). The germline CDR1 and CDR2 sequences are SGDLS and YYNGEE. The CDR3 length is 14 residues. V was clipped by 0 bases and J by 5 bases, with 12 bases between them. CDR3 region: CASSVGTSSDEQYF. DNA of the CDR3: TGTGCCAGCAGCGTAGGAACTAGTTCGGACGAGCAGTACTTC. Supplemented by reference TRBV9 and TRBJ2-7, the full variable domain reads DSGVTQTPKHLITATGQRVTLRCSPRSGDLSVYWYQQSLDQGLQFLIQYYNGEERAKGNILERFSAQQFPDLHSELNLSSLELGDSALYFCASSVGTSSDEQYFGPGTRLTVT.

The gene calls are TRBV15 and TRBJ2-3; D is possibly TRBD2 (5 bases). CDR3 length equals 14 residues. Between the trimmed V and J ends, which lost 1 base and 3 bases, there was a span of 8 bases. CDR1 LNHNV and CDR2 YYDKDF come from the germline V gene (reference sequence). For the CDR3, the DNA is TGTGCCACCAGCAGAGTCGGGAATACAGATACGCAGTATTTT. Its protein product is CATSRVGNTDTQYF.

Only one count was recorded for this clone. J is TRBJ2-2 and V is TRBV19; tentative D call: TRBD1 (5 bases). The CDR3 has 15 residues. The germline V and J ends were trimmed by 6 bases and 1 base, with 12 bases remaining between them. In germline, CDR1 is LNHDA, CDR2 SQIVND (reference sequence). CDR3 protein: CASSPLDRNTGELFF. CDR3 DNA sequence: TGTGCCAGTAGCCCTCTAGACAGGAACACCGGGGAGCTGTTTTTT.

The DNA for the CDR3 is TGTGCCAGTAGTATAGCCCTAGCGGGATCCATACCCGACTCCTACAATGAGCAGTTCTTC. This encodes CASSIALAGSIPDSYNEQFF. J is TRBJ2-1 and V is TRBV19; TRBD2 agrees at 9 bases. The germline V gene encodes CDR1 LNHDA and CDR2 SQIVND (reference sequence). There are 20 residues in the CDR3. The J segment lost 0 bases and the V segment lost 1 base, leaving 13 bases of the junction unmatched.

The V call is TRBV18, the J call TRBJ2-3; 7 bases fit TRBD2. Per germline, CDR1 KGHSH and CDR2 LQKENI. The CDR3 totals 18 residues. The V segment lost 4 bases and the J segment 5 bases; nucleotides outside the gene matches: 18. CDR3 amino acids: CASSRDGLVVNREDTQYF. The CDR3 bases are TGTGCCAGCTCACGAGACGGACTAGTTGTTAATAGGGAAGATACGCAGTATTTT. Using reference TRBV18 and TRBJ2-3 for the parts outside the CDR3, the full variable domain is NAGVMQNPRHLVRRRGQEARLRCSPMKGHSHVYWYRQLPEEGLKFMVYLQKENIIDESGMPKERFSAEFPKEGPSILRIQQVVRGDSAAYFCASSRDGLVVNREDTQYFGPGTRLTVL.

The gene calls are TRBV21-1 and TRBJ2-7; the table's TRBD2 call for D was not verified on the DNA. TRBV21-1 is reported as a pseudogene. The CDR3 is 16 amino acids. The CDR3 spells CASSKRLAGEVRLQYF. In DNA, the CDR3 is TGTGCCAGCAGCAAGCGACTAGCGGGAGAGGTCCGGTTGCAGTACTTC.

V usage is TRBV9 and J usage is TRBJ2-1; unclear D gene. The CDR3 is 11 amino acids. V lost 7 bases, J lost 2 bases, and 4 bases lay in between. Germline CDR1 is SGDLS and CDR2 is YYNGEE. The CDR3 DNA reads TGTGCCAGCGGGACCTACAATGAGCAGTTCTTC. It codes for CASGTYNEQFF.

The chain joins TRBV7-6 to TRBJ2-7, with a tentative D call TRBD1 (6 bases). Trimming left V 4 bases short and J 2 bases short, with 12 bases between. The CDR3 runs to 14 residues. From germline, CDR1 is SGHVS and CDR2 FNYEAQ. Here the CDR3 reads CASSSPGTTYEQYF. CDR3 in DNA: TGTGCCAGCAGCTCCCCCGGGACAACCTACGAGCAGTACTTC.

The rearrangement joins TRBV7-9 to TRBJ2-5, with D possibly TRBD2 on 6 matching bases. Germline CDR1 reads SEHNR; CDR2 reads FQNEAQ (reference sequence). There are 15 residues in the CDR3. The V end lost 1 base, the J end lost 3 bases, and 12 bases lay between the germline ends. The CDR3 sequence: CASSLDRGGEETQYF. The CDR3 DNA reads TGTGCCAGCAGCTTAGATCGGGGAGGAGAAGAGACCCAGTACTTC. Full variable domain (outside the CDR3, taken from reference TRBV7-9 and TRBJ2-5): DTGVSQNPRHKITKRGQNVTFRCDPISEHNRLYWYRQTLGQGPEFLTYFQNEAQLEKSRLLSDRFSAERPKGSFSTLEIQRTEQGDSAMYLCASSLDRGGEETQYFGPGTRLLVL.

V usage is TRBV18 and J usage is TRBJ1-2; 9 bases are a match to TRBD1. V dropped 8 bases and J dropped 8; count of bases not matched to a gene: 12. The CDR3 sequence is 14 residues long. CDR1 and CDR2 from the germline V gene are KGHSH and LQKENI. For the CDR3, the DNA is TGTGCCAGCGCCCCGGGACAGGGTGGGCAAGGCTACACCTTC. Translating gives CASAPGQGGQGYTF.

The chain joins TRBV30 to TRBJ2-7, with D possibly TRBD2 on 7 matching bases. V dropped 3 bases and J dropped 2 bases, with 11 bases sitting between them. CDR1 is GTSNPN, CDR2 SVGIG, per germline (reference sequence). This CDR3 has 13 amino acids. The CDR3 region has the DNA TGTGCCTGGAGGGCGGGGGCCACCTACGAGCAGTACTTC. Translating gives CAWRAGATYEQYF.

The chain joins TRBV5-5 to TRBJ2-2; D is unresolved. V lost 6 bases and J lost 0, with 6 bases in between. The CDR3 sequence is 13 residues long. Per germline, CDR1 SGHKS and CDR2 YYEKEE (reference sequence). CDR3 DNA: TGTGCCAGCATTTTTGCGAACACCGGGGAGCTGTTTTTT. Amino acids: CASIFANTGELFF. Full variable domain (outside the CDR3, taken from reference TRBV5-5 and TRBJ2-2): DAGVTQSPTHLIKTRGQQVTLRCSPISGHKSVSWYQQVLGQGPQFIFQYYEKEERGRGNFPDRFSARQFPNYSSELNVNALLLGDSALYLCASIFANTGELFFGEGSRLTVL.

The table lists this clone with a count of one. The genes are TRBV7-6 and TRBJ2-2, with 9 bases lining up with TRBD2. J gave up 3 bases and V 4 bases, and 3 bases lay outside the gene matches. CDR1 SGHVS and CDR2 FNYEAQ come from the germline V gene. The CDR3 is made up of 15 amino acids. CDR3 loop: CASSWASGDTGELFF. CDR3 nucleotides: TGTGCCAGCAGCTGGGCTAGCGGGGACACCGGGGAGCTGTTTTTT. The full variable domain, in which reference TRBV7-6 and TRBJ2-2 provide the parts outside the CDR3, is GAGVSQSPRYKVTKRGQDVALRCDPISGHVSLYWYRQALGQGPEFLTYFNYEAQQDKSGLPNDRFSAERPEGSISTLTIQRTEQRDSAMYRCASSWASGDTGELFFGEGSRLTVL.

This chain joins TRBV9 and TRBJ2-7; D possibly corresponds to TRBD1 (5 bases). Germline V gene data show CDR1 as SGDLS and CDR2 as YYNGEE. CDR3 length: 15 amino acids. Between the trimmed V and J ends, which lost 0 bases and 2 bases, there was a span of 12 bases. The CDR3 is CASSVEGDTPYEQYF. The CDR3 DNA reads TGTGCCAGCAGCGTAGAAGGGGATACCCCCTACGAGCAGTACTTC.

The chain has TRBV5-6 and TRBJ1-2; perhaps TRBD1 as D (6 bases). The CDR3 loop spans 15 amino acids. The germline gives CDR1 SGHDT, CDR2 YYEEEE. V was trimmed by 0 bases and J by 5 bases, leaving 14 bases between them. The CDR3 coding sequence is TGTGCCAGCAGCTTGGCCTGGACAGTATGGTATGGCTACACCTTC. Translating it yields CASSLAWTVWYGYTF.

This sequence joins TRBV29-1 and TRBJ2-1; TRBD2 might be the D (5 bases). Trimming cost V 5 bases and J 0 bases, with 8 bases left between them. The length of the CDR3 is 13 residues. Germline CDR1 reads SQVTM; CDR2 reads ANQGSEA. For the CDR3, the DNA is TGCAGCGTTCGGGAAATCTCCTACAATGAGCAGTTCTTC. Translating it yields CSVREISYNEQFF.

The chain combines TRBV10-3 with TRBJ2-1, with D maybe TRBD1 (5 bases). Germline assignment: CDR1 ENHRY and CDR2 SYGVKD. The ends were cut back, 2 bases at V and 6 bases at J, with 14 bases in the middle. This CDR3 spans 15 amino acids. The CDR3 is CAISEGVIQGNEQFF. CDR3 DNA sequence: TGTGCCATCAGTGAGGGTGTGATTCAGGGCAATGAGCAGTTCTTC.

This clone was counted between two and nine times. The rearrangement links TRBV5-6 to TRBJ1-1; D is unresolved. V gave up 0 bases and J gave up 2 bases, with 11 bases separating them. Germline loops: CDR1 SGHDT, CDR2 YYEEEE. The CDR3 is made up of 15 amino acids. The DNA of the CDR3 is TGTGCCAGCAGCTTGGCCCCGACGGGAAACACTGAAGCTTTCTTT. This gives the protein CASSLAPTGNTEAFF.

V gene TRBV6-5 combines with J gene TRBJ2-2; D is ambiguous. The CDR3 is 14 amino acids. Germline V gene sequence: CDR1 MNHEY, CDR2 SVGAGI. V shed 5 bases and J shed 3 bases, with 10 bases lying between them. This CDR3 is CASSAGLYTGELFF. CDR3 DNA sequence: TGTGCCAGCAGTGCCGGTCTTTACACCGGGGAGCTGTTTTTT.

The chain carries TRBV30 and TRBJ2-5; 8 nucleotides agree with TRBD2. The J call could be wrong; TRBJ2-7 is a better fit for the DNA end. Germline V gives CDR1 GTSNPN, CDR2 SVGIG (reference sequence). The CDR3 loop spans 14 amino acids. The CDR3 loop reads CAWKGGLGPYEQYF. The DNA for the CDR3 is TGTGCCTGGAAAGGGGGACTAGGGCCCTACGAGCAGTACTTC.